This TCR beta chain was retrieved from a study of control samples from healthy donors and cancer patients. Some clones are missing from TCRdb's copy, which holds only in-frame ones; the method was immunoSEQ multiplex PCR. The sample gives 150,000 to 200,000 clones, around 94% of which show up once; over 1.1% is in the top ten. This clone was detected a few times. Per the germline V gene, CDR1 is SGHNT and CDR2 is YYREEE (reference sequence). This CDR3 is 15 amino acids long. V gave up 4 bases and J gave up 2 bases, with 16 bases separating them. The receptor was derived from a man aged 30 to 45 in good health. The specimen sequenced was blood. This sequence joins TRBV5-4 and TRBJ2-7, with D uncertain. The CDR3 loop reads CASSVAPGSTYEQYF. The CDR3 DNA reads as TGTGCCAGCAGCGTGGCCCCCGGGTCGACCTACGAGCAGTACTTC.